The 12 T cell receptor beta chains below come from one sample, sequenced in a study of CD8 T cells in cerebrospinal fluid in Alzheimer's disease. Using the 10x single-cell sequencing reads, TCRdb records one entry per CDR3 protein without DNA. This repertoire comprises over a thousand distinct CDR3 sequences; its ten largest clones make up approximately 19%. The sequenced sample was cerebrospinal fluid. These receptors were collected from a human donor with mild cognitive impairment.

By frequency, this clonotype is medium-sized. This sequence joins TRBV20-1 and TRBJ2-7; with no DNA, the TCRdb D assignment of TRBD2 cannot be verified. Germline assignment: CDR1 DFQATT and CDR2 SNEGSKA (reference sequence). The CDR3 consists of 16 residues. The CDR3: CSAGGDLRDSTYEQYF.

Frequency places this clonotype as medium-sized. The chain joins TRBV5-6 to TRBJ2-7. The CDR3 is made up of 14 amino acids. The germline V gene encodes CDR1 SGHDT and CDR2 YYEEEE. Here the CDR3 reads CASSLVDKNYEQYF.

The rearrangement uses TRBV5-1 and TRBJ1-1; no DNA is available, so the TRBD1 call from TCRdb remains unchecked. Germline V gene sequence: CDR1 SGHRS, CDR2 YFSETQ. This CDR3 is built from 14 residues. CDR3 in amino acids: CASSLSGRATEAFF.

V gene TRBV5-1 combines with J gene TRBJ1-1; TCRdb picks TRBD1, but there is no DNA to check that call. The germline gives CDR1 SGHRS, CDR2 YFSETQ. The CDR3 length is 14 residues. The CDR3: CASSFGQGTSEAFF.

Measured by frequency, this clonotype is large. This chain uses TRBV20-1 with TRBJ2-7; TCRdb's D call, TRBD1, is unchecked because there is no DNA. Looked up from germline, CDR1 is DFQATT and CDR2 is SNEGSKA (reference sequence). The CDR3 loop spans 15 amino acids. The CDR3 protein is CSARASDRGFGEQYF.

The J gene is TRBJ2-3, the V gene TRBV3-1; TCRdb proposes TRBD1, but this gene call is untestable without DNA. Germline CDR1 and CDR2: LGHDT and YNNKEL (reference sequence). The CDR3 is 16 residues long. The CDR3 here is CASSRRDKEYTDTQYF.

V gene TRBV6-6 combines with J gene TRBJ2-1; the TCRdb call, TRBD1, lacks DNA for checking. This CDR3 contains 14 residues. Germline CDR1 and CDR2: MNHNY and SVGAGI (reference sequence). CDR3 protein: CASSYSAGGGEQFF.

This clonotype is deemed medium-sized by its frequency. The V call is TRBV7-7, the J call TRBJ2-1; lacking DNA, the TRBD1 call made by TCRdb goes unchecked. The CDR3 has 14 amino acids. From germline, CDR1 is SSHAT and CDR2 FNYEAQ (reference sequence). The CDR3 loop reads CASSLGPTTNEQFF.

Considering frequency, this clonotype is medium-sized. The chain has TRBV6-2 or TRBV6-3 and TRBJ2-7; TCRdb picks TRBD2, but there is no DNA to check that call. From germline, CDR1 is MNHEY and CDR2 SVGEGT. CDR3 length: 15 residues. CDR3 protein: CASSFRTSGSYEQYF.

This clonotype is classed as large by frequency. V is TRBV2 and J is TRBJ2-7. The CDR3 consists of 13 residues. Germline loops: CDR1 SNHLY, CDR2 FYNNEI. The CDR3 region is CASKGRLPYEQYF.

Measured by frequency, this clonotype is medium-sized. The rearrangement links TRBV7-2 to TRBJ1-1. CDR3 length: 15 residues. CDR1 is SGHTA, CDR2 FQGNSA, per germline. CDR3 amino acids: CASSPRGGMNTEAFF.

This clonotype counts as large by frequency. The CDR3 is CASSRVAGGGDTQYF. This rearrangement joins TRBV3-1 to TRBJ2-3; the D call of TRBD2 rests on TCRdb alone, since no DNA is present to check it. The CDR3 consists of 15 residues. The germline CDR1 and CDR2 sequences are LGHDT and YNNKEL (reference sequence).